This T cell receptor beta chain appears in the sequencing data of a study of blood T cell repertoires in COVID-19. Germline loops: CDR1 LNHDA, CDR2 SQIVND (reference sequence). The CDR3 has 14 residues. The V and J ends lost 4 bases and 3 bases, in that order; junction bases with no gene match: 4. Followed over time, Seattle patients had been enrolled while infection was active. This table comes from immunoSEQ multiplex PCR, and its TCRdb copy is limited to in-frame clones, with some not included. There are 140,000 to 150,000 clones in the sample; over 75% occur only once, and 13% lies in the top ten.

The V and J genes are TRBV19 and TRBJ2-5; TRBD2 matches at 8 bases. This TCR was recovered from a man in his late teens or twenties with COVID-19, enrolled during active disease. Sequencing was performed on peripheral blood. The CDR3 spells CASSTGGVEETQYF. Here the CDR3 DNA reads TGTGCCAGTAGTACGGGAGGGGTAGAAGAGACCCAGTACTTC.